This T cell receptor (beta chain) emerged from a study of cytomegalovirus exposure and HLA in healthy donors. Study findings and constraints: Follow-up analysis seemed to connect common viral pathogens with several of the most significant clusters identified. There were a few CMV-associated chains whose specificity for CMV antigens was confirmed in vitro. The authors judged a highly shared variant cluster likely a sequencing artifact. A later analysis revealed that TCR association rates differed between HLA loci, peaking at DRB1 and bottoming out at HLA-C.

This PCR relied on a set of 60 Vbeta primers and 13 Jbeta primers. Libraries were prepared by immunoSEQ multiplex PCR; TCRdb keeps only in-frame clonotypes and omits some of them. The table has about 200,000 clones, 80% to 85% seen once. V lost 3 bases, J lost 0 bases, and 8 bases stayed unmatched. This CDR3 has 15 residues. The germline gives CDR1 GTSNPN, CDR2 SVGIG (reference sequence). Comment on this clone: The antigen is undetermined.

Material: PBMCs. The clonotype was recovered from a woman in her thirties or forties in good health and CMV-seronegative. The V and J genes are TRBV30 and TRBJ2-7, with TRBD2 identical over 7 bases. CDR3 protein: CAWSPGLAASYEQYF. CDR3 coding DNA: TGTGCCTGGAGCCCGGGCCTAGCGGCCTCCTACGAGCAGTACTTC.